The clone carrying this TCR beta chain was recorded at least ten times. Antigen: not known. One end of the junction does not line up with germline, which may come from a read error. There are 12 residues in the CDR3. Germline V gives CDR1 SSHAT, CDR2 FNYEAQ (reference sequence). 5'RACE primed at constant segments yielded TCR alpha and TCR beta cDNA libraries bearing sample barcodes and UMIs. MiXCR, run by TCRdb on the 5' RACE reads, gives a single entry per CDR3 protein. The sample consists of approximately 46,000 distinct CDR3 sequences, around 10% of them appearing once. This sample is part of a study of T-cell memory formation after mild COVID-19. Overall study findings and caveats: Confirmation was lacking for SARS-CoV-2 specificity of second-wave clones that peaked on day 37. CD4+ contracting clones were found mainly in CM and EM, and CD8+ ones in EMRA. Cross-reactive memory appears to have joined, as suggested by some responding clones showing up in pre-infection memory.

The sequence came from a man between 18 and 29 years old who had mild COVID-19 (a few samples of this study predate the infection). Cell type and time point are not known. Sequences were obtained from PBMCs or a T cell subset sorted from them (not recorded which). This chain joins TRBV7-7 and TRBJ2-2, with D uncertain. The CDR3 nucleotides are TGTGCTAGCAGCAGCGTAGCCGGGGAGCTGTTTTTT. Its protein product is CASSSVAGELFF.